The rows below give T cell receptor beta chains drawn from one sample of a study of cytomegalovirus exposure and HLA in healthy donors. Generated by immunoSEQ multiplex PCR, the TCRdb table keeps only in-frame clones and is missing some. The sample consists of around 150,000 clones, around 80% of them appearing once. Sequenced sample: PBMCs. The receptors were sampled from a man between 25 and 39 years old in good health and CMV-seropositive. Each CDR3 is given with its conserved first and last residue. The D gene is left open where the match is weak. Only part of the rows carry a size: once, few, many, or a class if the clone is expanded.

size	V	J	D	DNA	CDR3
NA	TRBV7-3	TRBJ1-6	TRBD1	TGTGCCAGCAGCCGGGACAGATATTCACCCCTCCACTTT	CASSRDRYSPLHF
NA	TRBV29-1	TRBJ1-4	TRBD1	TGCAGCGGGCTGACAGGGGGCTCTGAAAAACTGTTTTTT	CSGLTGGSEKLFF
NA	TRBV9	TRBJ2-7	TRBD1	TGTGCCAGCAGCGTAGGGGCAACCGGACAGGGTACCTACGAGCAGTACTTC	CASSVGATGQGTYEQYF
few	TRBV5-1	TRBJ1-3	NA	TGCGCCAGCAGCTTGGGGGGGCTTGGAAACACCATATATTTT	CASSLGGLGNTIYF
NA	TRBV2	TRBJ1-2	NA	TGTGCCAGCAGTGAAGCGGGGGGGGCGTCACCCTATGGCTACACCTTC	CASSEAGGASPYGYTF
once	TRBV4-2	TRBJ2-1	NA	TGTGCCAGCAGCCAAGATCTAGGCCGGAACAATGAGCAGTTCTTC	CASSQDLGRNNEQFF
many	TRBV5-1	TRBJ1-1	TRBD1	TGCGCCAGCAGCAGACAGGGAGGAAACACTGAAGCTTTCTTT	CASSRQGGNTEAFF
NA	TRBV11-2	TRBJ1-2	NA	TGTGCCAGCAGCCCCTTTCCGAACAGGCCCTATGGCTACACCTTC	CASSPFPNRPYGYTF
NA	TRBV25-1	TRBJ2-3	TRBD1	TGTGCCAGCCAAGAATCCCGGTTCGACAGGGGGCTTGGAGATACGCAGTATTTT	CASQESRFDRGLGDTQYF
NA	TRBV9	TRBJ2-1	TRBD2	TGTGCCAGCAGCGCGGGGGGCTCCTACAATGAGCAGTTCTTC	CASSAGGSYNEQFF
NA	TRBV11-2	TRBJ1-1	NA	TGTGCCAGCAGCCTGAGAGGGGGTTCGGGAAACACTGAAGCTTTCTTT	CASSLRGGSGNTEAFF
NA	TRBV7-8	TRBJ2-1	NA	TGTGCCAGCAGCTTAGTGTCAGGGCCCCAAAATGAGCAGTTCTTC	CASSLVSGPQNEQFF
NA	TRBV4-1	TRBJ2-7	NA	TGCGCCAGCAGCCACAGGGTGGCCTACGAGCAGTACTTC	CASSHRVAYEQYF
NA	TRBV5-8	TRBJ2-1	TRBD1	TGTGCCAGCAGCTACCTACCCCGGACAGGGTGGGGTGAGCAGTTCTTC	CASSYLPRTGWGEQFF
NA	TRBV10-3	TRBJ1-2	NA	TGTGCCATCAGTCCCCCCCGGACTGGAAGCTATGGCTACACCTTC	CAISPPRTGSYGYTF
NA	TRBV9	TRBJ2-5	TRBD2	TGTGCCAGCAGCGGTTCGGCGGGAGACGGAGAGACCCAGTACTTC	CASSGSAGDGETQYF
NA	TRBV5-4	TRBJ1-2	TRBD1	TGTGCCAGCACCCGGGACAGGGAGTATGGCTACACCTTC	CASTRDREYGYTF
NA	TRBV19	TRBJ2-7	TRBD2	TGTGCCAGTAGGTTGACTAGCGGGACCCTCGAGCAGTACTTC	CASRLTSGTLEQYF
NA	TRBV19	TRBJ2-3	NA	TGTGCCAGTAGCCGGGAAGGAGGCTACACAGATACGCAGTATTTT	CASSREGGYTDTQYF
NA	TRBV5-4	TRBJ1-1	NA	TGTGCCAGCAGCAAAGATCTGGACAGTAACACTGAAGCTTTCTTT	CASSKDLDSNTEAFF
NA	TRBV5-1	TRBJ2-7	NA	TGCGCCAGCAGCTTGGGAACTAGTGGGGCGGGACCTGCCTACGAGCAGTACTTC	CASSLGTSGAGPAYEQYF